This TCR beta chain was identified in a study of OX40 agonist ivuxolimab in advanced cancers. The CDR3 sequence is 15 residues long. CDR1 MNHNS and CDR2 SASEGT come from the germline V gene. V lost 0 bases to trimming and J lost 2 bases, with 10 bases between them. Sequencing was performed with immunoSEQ multiplex PCR; in TCRdb, only in-frame clones are kept and a portion is missing. The sample carries some 16,000 clones, about 88% recorded once. Patients with a history of autoimmune disease or on systemic immunosuppression were excluded. The sequencing used CD4+ or CD8+ T cells sorted from blood, collected in a trial of the OX40 agonist ivuxolimab. The sequence came from an adult with an advanced solid tumor such as melanoma, head and neck, liver or kidney cancer. The rearrangement joins TRBV6-1 to TRBJ2-5; D is undetermined. The chain's CDR3 is CASSEAFGWQETQYF. CDR3 sequence (DNA): TGTGCCAGCAGTGAAGCTTTCGGGTGGCAAGAGACCCAGTACTTC.